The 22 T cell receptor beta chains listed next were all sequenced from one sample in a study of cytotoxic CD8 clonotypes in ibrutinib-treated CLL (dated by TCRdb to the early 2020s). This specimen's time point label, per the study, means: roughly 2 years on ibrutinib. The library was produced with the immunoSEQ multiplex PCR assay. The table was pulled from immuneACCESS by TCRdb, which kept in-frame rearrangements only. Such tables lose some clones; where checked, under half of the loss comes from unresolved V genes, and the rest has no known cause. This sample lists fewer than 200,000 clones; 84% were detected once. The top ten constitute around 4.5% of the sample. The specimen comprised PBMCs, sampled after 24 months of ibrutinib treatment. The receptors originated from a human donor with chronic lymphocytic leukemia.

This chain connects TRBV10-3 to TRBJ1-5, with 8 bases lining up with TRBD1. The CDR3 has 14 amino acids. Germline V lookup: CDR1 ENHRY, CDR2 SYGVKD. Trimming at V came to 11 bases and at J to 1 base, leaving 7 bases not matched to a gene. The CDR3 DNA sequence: TGTGCCTCTAGACAGGGGACGAGCAATCAGCCCCAGCATTTT. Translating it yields CASRQGTSNQPQHF.

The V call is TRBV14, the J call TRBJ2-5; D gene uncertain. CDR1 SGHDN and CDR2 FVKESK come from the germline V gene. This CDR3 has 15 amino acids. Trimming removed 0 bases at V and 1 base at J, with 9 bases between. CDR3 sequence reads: CASSQDFGLQETQYF. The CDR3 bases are TGTGCCAGCAGCCAAGATTTTGGCCTCCAAGAGACCCAGTACTTC.

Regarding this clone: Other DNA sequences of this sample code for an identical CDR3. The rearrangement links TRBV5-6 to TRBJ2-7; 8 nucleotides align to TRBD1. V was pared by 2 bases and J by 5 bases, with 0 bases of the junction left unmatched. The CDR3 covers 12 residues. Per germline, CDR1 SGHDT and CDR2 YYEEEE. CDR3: CASSLQGDEQYF. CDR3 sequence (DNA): TGTGCCAGCAGCTTACAGGGGGACGAGCAGTACTTC.

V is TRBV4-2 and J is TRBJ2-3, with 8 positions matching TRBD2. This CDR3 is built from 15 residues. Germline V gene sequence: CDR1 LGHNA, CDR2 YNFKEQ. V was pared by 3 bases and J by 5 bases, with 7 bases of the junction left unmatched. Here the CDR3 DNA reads TGTGCCAGCAGCCAGGCGGGGGGAGGTGTAGATACGCAGTATTTT. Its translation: CASSQAGGGVDTQYF.

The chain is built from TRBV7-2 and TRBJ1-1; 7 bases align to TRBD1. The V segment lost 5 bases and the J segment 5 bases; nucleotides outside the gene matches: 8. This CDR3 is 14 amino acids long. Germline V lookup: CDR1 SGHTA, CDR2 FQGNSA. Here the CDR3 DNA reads TGTGCCAGCAGCGAGACAGGGTATTGGACTGAAGCTTTCTTT. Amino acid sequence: CASSETGYWTEAFF. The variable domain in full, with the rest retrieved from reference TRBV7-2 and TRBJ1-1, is GAGVSQSPSNKVTEKGKDVELRCDPISGHTALYWYRQSLGQGLEFLIYFQGNSAPDKSGLPSDRFSAERTGGSVSTLTIQRTQQEDSAVYLCASSETGYWTEAFFGQGTRLTVV.

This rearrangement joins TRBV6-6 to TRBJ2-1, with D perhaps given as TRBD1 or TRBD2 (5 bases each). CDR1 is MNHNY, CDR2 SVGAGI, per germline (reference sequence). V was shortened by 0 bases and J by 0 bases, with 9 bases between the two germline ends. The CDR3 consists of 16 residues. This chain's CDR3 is CASSYSGGSSYNEQFF. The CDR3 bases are TGTGCCAGCAGTTACTCTGGGGGTAGCTCCTACAATGAGCAGTTCTTC.

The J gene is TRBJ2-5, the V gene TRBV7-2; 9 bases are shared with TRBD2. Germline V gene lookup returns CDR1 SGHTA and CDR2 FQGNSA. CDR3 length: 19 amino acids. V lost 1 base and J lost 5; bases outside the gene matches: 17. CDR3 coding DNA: TGTGCCAGCAGCTTAGATTTCGGCGGGAGGGGGACGTCCAGGGAGACCCAGTACTTC. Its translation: CASSLDFGGRGTSRETQYF.

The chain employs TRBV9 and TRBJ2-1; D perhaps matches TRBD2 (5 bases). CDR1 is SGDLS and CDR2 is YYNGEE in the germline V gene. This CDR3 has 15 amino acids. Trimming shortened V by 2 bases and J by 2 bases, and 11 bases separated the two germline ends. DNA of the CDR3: TGTGCCAGCAGCGTCGCCGGGAATCCCTACAATGAGCAGTTCTTC. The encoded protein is CASSVAGNPYNEQFF.

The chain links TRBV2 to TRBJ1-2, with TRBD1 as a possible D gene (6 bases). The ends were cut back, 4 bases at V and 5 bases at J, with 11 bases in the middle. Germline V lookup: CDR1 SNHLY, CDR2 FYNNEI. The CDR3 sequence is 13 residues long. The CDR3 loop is CASSVRGGYGYTF. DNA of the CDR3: TGTGCCAGCAGTGTCAGGGGAGGGTATGGCTACACCTTC.

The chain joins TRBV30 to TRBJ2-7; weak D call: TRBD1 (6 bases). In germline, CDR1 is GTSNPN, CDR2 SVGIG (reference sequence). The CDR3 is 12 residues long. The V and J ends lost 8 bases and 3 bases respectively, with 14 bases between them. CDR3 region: CAGERGNYEQYF. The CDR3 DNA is TGTGCCGGAGAAAGGGGGAACTACGAGCAGTACTTC.

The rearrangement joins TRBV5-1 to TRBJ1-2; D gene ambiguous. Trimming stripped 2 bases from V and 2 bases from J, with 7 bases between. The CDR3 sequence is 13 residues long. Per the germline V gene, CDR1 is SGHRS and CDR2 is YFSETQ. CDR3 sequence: CASSLPGNYGYTF. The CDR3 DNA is TGCGCCAGCAGCTTACCCGGGAACTATGGCTACACCTTC.

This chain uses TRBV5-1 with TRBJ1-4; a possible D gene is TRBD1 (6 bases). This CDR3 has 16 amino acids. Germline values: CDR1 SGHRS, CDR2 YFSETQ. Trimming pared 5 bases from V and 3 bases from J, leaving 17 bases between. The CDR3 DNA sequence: TGCGCCAGCAGTTTACCCGGACAGCCTCCTAATGAAAAACTGTTTTTT. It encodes CASSLPGQPPNEKLFF. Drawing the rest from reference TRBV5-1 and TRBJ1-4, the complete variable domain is KAGVTQTPRYLIKTRGQQVTLSCSPISGHRSVSWYQQTPGQGLQFLFEYFSETQRNKGNFPGRFSGRQFSNSRSEMNVSTLELGDSALYLCASSLPGQPPNEKLFFGSGTQLSVL.

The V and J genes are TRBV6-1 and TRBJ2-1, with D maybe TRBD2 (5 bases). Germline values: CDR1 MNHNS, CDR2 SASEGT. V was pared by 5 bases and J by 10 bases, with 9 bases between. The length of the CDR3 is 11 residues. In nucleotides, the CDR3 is TGTGCCAGCAGTTCCTGGGAGGAGCAGTTCTTC. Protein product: CASSSWEEQFF.

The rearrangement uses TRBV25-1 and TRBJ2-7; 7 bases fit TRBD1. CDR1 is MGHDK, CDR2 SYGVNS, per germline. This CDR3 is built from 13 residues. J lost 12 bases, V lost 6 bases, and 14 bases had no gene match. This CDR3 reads CASSDTRQGGRYF. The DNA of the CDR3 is TGTGCCAGCAGCGACACCAGACAGGGTGGGAGGTACTTC.

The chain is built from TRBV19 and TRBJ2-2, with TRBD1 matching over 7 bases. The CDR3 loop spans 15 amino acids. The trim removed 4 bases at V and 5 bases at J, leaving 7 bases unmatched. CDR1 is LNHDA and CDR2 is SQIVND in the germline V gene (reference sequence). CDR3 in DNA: TGTGCCAGTAGTAACGCAGGGGGAGTTACCGGGGAGCTGTTTTTT. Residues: CASSNAGGVTGELFF. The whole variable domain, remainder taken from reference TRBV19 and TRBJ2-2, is DGGITQSPKYLFRKEGQNVTLSCEQNLNHDAMYWYRQDPGQGLRLIYYSQIVNDFQKGDIAEGYSVSREKKESFPLTVTSAQKNPTAFYLCASSNAGGVTGELFFGEGSRLTVL.

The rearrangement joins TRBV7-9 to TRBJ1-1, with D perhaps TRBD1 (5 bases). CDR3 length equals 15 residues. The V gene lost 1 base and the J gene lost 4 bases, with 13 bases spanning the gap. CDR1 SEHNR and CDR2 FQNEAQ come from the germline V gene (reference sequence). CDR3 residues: CASSLGWQGGTEAFF. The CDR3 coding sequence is TGTGCCAGCAGCTTAGGTTGGCAGGGCGGCACTGAAGCTTTCTTT.

The CDR3 coding sequence is TGTGCCAGCAGTTACTCGTATCAGGGGAACGAAAAACTGTTTTTT. Its translation is CASSYSYQGNEKLFF. The chain employs TRBV6-5 and TRBJ1-4; TRBD1 might be the D (6 bases). CDR3 length: 15 residues. The V gene's germline CDR1 is MNHEY and CDR2 SVGAGI. With 0 bases removed from V and 8 bases from J, the gap between germline ends came to 13 bases.

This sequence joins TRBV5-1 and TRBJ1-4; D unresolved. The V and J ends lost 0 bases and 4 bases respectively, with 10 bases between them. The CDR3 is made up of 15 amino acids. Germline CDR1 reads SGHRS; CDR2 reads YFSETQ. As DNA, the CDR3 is TGCGCCAGCAGCTTGGCACAGAAACTTAATGAAAAACTGTTTTTT. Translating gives CASSLAQKLNEKLFF. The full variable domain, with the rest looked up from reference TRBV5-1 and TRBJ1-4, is KAGVTQTPRYLIKTRGQQVTLSCSPISGHRSVSWYQQTPGQGLQFLFEYFSETQRNKGNFPGRFSGRQFSNSRSEMNVSTLELGDSALYLCASSLAQKLNEKLFFGSGTQLSVL.

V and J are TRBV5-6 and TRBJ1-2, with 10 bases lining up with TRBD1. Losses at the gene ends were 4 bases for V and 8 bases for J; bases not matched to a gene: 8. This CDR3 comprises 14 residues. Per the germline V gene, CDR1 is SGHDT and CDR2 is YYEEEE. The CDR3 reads CASSIGTGDGGYTF. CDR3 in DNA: TGTGCCAGCAGCATCGGGACAGGGGATGGCGGCTACACCTTC.

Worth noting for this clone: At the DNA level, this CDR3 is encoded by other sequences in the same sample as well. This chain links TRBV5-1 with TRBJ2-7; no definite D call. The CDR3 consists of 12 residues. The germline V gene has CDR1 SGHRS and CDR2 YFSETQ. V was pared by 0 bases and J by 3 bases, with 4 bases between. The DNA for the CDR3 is TGCGCCAGCAGCTTGGACGGCTACGAGCAGTACTTC. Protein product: CASSLDGYEQYF.

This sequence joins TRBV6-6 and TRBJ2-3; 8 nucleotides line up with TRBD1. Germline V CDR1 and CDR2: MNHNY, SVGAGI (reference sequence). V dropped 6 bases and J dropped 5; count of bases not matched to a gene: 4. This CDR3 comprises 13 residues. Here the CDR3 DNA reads TGTGCCAGCAGATCCGGGACAGGAGATACGCAGTATTTT. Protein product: CASRSGTGDTQYF.

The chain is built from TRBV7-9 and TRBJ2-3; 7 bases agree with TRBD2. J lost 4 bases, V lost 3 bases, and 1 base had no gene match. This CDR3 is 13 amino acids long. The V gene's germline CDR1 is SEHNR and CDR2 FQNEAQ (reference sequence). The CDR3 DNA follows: TGTGCCAGCAGCTTGGGACTACCAGATACGCAGTATTTT. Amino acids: CASSLGLPDTQYF.